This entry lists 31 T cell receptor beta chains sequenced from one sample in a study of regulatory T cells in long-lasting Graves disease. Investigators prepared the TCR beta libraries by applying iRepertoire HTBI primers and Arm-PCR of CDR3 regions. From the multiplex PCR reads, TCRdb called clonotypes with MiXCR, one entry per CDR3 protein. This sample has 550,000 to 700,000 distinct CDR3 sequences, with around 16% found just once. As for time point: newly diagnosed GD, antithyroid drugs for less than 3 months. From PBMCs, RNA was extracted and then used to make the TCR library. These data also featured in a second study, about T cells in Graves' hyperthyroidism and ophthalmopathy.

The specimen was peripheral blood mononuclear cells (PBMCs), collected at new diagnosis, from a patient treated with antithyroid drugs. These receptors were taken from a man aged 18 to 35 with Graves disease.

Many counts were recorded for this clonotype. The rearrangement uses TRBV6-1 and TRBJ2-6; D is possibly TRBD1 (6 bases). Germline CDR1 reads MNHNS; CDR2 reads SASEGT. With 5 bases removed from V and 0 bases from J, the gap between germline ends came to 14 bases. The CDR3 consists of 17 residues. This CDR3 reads CASSLTGALSGANVLTF. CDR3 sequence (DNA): TGTGCCAGCAGTCTGACAGGTGCACTCTCTGGGGCCAACGTCCTGACTTTC.

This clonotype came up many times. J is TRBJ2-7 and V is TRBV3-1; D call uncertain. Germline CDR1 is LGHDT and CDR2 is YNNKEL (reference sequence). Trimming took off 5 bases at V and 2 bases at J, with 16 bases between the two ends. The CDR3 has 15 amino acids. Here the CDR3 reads CASSSVADITYEQYF. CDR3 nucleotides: TGTGCCAGCAGCAGTGTTGCCGATATAACCTACGAGCAGTACTTC.

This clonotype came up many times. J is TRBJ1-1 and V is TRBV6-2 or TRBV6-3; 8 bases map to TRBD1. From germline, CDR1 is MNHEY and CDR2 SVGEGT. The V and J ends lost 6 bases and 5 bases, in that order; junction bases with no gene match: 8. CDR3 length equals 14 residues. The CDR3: CASSRPTGGTEAFF. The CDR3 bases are TGTGCCAGCAGCCGGCCAACAGGGGGAACTGAAGCTTTCTTT.

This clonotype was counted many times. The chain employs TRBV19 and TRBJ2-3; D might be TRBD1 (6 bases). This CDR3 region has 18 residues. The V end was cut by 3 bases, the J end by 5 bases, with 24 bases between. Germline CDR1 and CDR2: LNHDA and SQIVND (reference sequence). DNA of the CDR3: TGTGCCAGTAGTATCACGCCGCAACAGGGTCTAGGATTAGATACGCAGTATTTT. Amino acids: CASSITPQQGLGLDTQYF.

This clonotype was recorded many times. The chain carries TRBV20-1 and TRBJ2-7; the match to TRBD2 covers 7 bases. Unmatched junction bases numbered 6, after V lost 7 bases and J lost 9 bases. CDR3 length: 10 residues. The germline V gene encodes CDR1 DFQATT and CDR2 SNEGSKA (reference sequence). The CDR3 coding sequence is TGCAGTGTTTGGCGGGAGATGCAGTACTTC. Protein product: CSVWREMQYF.

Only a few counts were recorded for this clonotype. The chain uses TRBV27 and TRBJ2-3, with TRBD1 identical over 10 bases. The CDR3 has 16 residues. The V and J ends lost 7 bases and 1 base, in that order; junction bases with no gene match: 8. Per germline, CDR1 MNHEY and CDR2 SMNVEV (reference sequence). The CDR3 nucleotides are TGTGCCAGCACCTTGACAGGGGGCGTTGGCACAGATACGCAGTATTTT. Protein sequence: CASTLTGGVGTDTQYF.

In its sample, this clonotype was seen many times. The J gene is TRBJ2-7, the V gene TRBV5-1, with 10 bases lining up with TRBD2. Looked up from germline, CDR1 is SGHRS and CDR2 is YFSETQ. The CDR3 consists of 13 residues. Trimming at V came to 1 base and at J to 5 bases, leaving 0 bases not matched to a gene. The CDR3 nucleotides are TGCGCCAGCAGCTTGACTAGCGGGAACGAGCAGTACTTC. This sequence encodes CASSLTSGNEQYF.

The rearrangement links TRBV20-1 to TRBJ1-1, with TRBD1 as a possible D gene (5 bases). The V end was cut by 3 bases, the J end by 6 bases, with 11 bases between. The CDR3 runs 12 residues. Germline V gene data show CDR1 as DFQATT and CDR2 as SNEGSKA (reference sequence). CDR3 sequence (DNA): TGCAGTGCTAGTGTAAGGGGCCCTGAAGCTTTCTTT. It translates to CSASVRGPEAFF.

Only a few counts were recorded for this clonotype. Here the CDR3 reads CASKRELFVYEQYF. Written as DNA, the CDR3 is TGTGCCAGCAAGCGGGAGCTCTTCGTCTACGAGCAGTACTTC. The gene calls are TRBV2 and TRBJ2-7, with 8 bases identical to TRBD2. V was clipped by 7 bases and J by 3 bases; unmatched bases: 8. The CDR3 totals 14 residues. The V gene's germline CDR1 is SNHLY and CDR2 FYNNEI.

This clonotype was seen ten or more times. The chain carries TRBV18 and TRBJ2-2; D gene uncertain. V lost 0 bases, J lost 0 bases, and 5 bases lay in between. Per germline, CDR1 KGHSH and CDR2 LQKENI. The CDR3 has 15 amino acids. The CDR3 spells CASSPPNTNTGELFF. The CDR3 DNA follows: TGTGCCAGCTCACCACCCAACACGAACACCGGGGAGCTGTTTTTT.

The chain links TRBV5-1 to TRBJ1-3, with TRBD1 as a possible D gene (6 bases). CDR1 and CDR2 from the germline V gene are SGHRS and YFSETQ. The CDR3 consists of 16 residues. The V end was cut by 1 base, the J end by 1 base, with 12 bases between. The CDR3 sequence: CASSLLDSLSGNTIYF. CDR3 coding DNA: TGCGCCAGCAGCTTGCTGGACAGCCTGTCTGGAAACACCATATATTTT.

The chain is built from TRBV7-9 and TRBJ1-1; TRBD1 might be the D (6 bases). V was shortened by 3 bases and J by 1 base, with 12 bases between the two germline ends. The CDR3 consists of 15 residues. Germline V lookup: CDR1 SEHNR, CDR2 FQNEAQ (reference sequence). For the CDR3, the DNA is TGTGCCAGCAGCTTGGACTCAGGGGCGAACACTGAAGCTTTCTTT. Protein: CASSLDSGANTEAFF.

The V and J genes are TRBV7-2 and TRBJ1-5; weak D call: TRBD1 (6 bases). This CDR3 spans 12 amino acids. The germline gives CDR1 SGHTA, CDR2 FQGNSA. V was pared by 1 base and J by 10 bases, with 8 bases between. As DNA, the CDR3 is TGTGCCAGCAGCTTAGGGGGGCTACCCCAGCATTTT. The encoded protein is CASSLGGLPQHF.

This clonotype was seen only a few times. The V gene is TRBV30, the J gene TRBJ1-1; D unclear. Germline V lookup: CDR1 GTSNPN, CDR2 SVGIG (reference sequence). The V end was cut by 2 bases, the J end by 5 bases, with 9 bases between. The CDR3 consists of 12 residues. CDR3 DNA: TGTGCCTGGAGTCTCCTGGGGACTGAAGCTTTCTTT. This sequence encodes CAWSLLGTEAFF.

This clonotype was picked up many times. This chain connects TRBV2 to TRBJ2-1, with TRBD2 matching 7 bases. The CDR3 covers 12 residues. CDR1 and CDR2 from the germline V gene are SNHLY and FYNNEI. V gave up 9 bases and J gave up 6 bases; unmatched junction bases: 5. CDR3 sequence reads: CASILASNEQFF. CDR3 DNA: TGTGCCAGTATACTAGCGAGCAATGAGCAGTTCTTC.

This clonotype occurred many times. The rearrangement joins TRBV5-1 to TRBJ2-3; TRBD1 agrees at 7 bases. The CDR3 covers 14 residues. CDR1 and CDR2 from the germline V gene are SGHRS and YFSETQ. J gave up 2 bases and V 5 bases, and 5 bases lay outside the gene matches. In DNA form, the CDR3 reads TGCGCCAGCAGAACGGGACAGATCACAGATACGCAGTATTTT. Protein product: CASRTGQITDTQYF.

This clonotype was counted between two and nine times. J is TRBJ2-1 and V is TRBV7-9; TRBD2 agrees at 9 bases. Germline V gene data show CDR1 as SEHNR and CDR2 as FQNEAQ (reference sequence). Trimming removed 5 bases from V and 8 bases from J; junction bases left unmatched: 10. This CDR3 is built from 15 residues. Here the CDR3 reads CASSPGPSGNDEQFF. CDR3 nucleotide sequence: TGTGCCAGCAGCCCGGGGCCTAGCGGGAACGATGAGCAGTTCTTC. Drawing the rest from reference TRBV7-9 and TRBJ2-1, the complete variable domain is DTGVSQNPRHKITKRGQNVTFRCDPISEHNRLYWYRQTLGQGPEFLTYFQNEAQLEKSRLLSDRFSAERPKGSFSTLEIQRTEQGDSAMYLCASSPGPSGNDEQFFGPGTRLTVL.

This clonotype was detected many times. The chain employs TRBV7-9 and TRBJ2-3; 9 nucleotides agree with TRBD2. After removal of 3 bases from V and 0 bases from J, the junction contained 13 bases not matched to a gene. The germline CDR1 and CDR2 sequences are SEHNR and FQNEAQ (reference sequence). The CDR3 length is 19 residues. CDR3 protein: CASSLPLGLAVTSTDTQYF. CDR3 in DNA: TGTGCCAGCAGCTTGCCCCTGGGACTAGCAGTAACTAGCACAGATACGCAGTATTTT.

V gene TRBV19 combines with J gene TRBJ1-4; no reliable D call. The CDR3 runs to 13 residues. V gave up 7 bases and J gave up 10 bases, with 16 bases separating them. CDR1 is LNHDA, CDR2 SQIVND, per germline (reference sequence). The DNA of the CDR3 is TGTGCCAGTAACGTCCCTCCTGTCGGAAAACTGTTTTTT. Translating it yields CASNVPPVGKLFF. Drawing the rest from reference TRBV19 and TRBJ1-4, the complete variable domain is DGGITQSPKYLFRKEGQNVTLSCEQNLNHDAMYWYRQDPGQGLRLIYYSQIVNDFQKGDIAEGYSVSREKKESFPLTVTSAQKNPTAFYLCASNVPPVGKLFFGSGTQLSVL.

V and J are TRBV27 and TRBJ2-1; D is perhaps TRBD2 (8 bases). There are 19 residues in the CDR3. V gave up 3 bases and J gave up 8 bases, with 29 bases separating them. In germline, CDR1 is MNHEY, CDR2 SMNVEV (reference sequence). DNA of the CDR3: TGTGCCAGCAGTTTCGAGGGGGCTTTGGCGGGAGGTGCCGTCGATGAGCAGTTCTTC. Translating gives CASSFEGALAGGAVDEQFF.

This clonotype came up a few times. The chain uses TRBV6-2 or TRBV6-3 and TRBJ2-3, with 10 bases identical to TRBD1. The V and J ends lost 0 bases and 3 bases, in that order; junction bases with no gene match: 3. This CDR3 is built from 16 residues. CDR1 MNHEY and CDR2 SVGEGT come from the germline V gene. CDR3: CASSYSTGQGTDTQYF. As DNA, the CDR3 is TGTGCCAGCAGTTACTCCACGGGACAGGGGACAGATACGCAGTATTTT.

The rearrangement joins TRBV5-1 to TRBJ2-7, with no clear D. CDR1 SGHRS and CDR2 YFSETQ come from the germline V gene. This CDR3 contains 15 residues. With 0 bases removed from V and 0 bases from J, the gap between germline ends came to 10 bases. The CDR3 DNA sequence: TGCGCCAGCAGCTTGGTAGGCAGTAGCTCCTACGAGCAGTACTTC. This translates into CASSLVGSSSYEQYF. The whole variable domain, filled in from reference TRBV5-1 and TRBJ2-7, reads KAGVTQTPRYLIKTRGQQVTLSCSPISGHRSVSWYQQTPGQGLQFLFEYFSETQRNKGNFPGRFSGRQFSNSRSEMNVSTLELGDSALYLCASSLVGSSSYEQYFGPGTRLTVT.

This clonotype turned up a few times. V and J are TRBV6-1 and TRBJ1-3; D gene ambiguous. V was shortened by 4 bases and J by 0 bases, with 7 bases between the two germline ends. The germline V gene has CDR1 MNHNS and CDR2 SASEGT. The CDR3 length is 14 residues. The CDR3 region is CASSGPSSGNTIYF. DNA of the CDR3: TGTGCCAGCAGTGGCCCTTCCTCTGGAAACACCATATATTTT.

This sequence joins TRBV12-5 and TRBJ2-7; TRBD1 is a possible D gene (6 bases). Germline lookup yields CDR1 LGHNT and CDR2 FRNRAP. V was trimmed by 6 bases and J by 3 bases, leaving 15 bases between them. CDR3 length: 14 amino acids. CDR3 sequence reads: CASGGWTEIYEQYF. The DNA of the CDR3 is TGTGCTAGTGGAGGGTGGACAGAGATCTACGAGCAGTACTTC. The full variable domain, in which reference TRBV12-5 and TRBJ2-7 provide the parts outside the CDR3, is DARVTQTPRHKVTEMGQEVTMRCQPILGHNTVFWYRQTMMQGLELLAYFRNRAPLDDSGMPKDRFSAEMPDATLATLKIQPSEPRDSAVYFCASGGWTEIYEQYFGPGTRLTVT.

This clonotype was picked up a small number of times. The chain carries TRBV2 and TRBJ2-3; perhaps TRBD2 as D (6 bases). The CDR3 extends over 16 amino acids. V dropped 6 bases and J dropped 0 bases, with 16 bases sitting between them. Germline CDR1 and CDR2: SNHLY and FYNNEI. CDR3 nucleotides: TGTGCCAGCAGCCCCGGGACTCTCATTAGCACAGATACGCAGTATTTT. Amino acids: CASSPGTLISTDTQYF. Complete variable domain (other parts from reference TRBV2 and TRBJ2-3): EPEVTQTPSHQVTQMGQEVILRCVPISNHLYFYWYRQILGQKVEFLVSFYNNEISEKSEIFDDQFSVERPDGSNFTLKIRSTKLEDSAMYFCASSPGTLISTDTQYFGPGTRLTVL.

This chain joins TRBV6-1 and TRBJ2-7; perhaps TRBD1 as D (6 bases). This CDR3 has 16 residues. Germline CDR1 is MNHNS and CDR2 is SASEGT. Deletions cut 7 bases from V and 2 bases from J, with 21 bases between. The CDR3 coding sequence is TGTGCCAGCACCTACAGGGTCAGGGGCCTTACCTACGAGCAGTACTTC. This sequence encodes CASTYRVRGLTYEQYF.

CDR3 protein: CSVRGDQGFSYEQYF. The CDR3 bases are TGCAGCGTCCGGGGGGACCAGGGGTTCTCCTACGAGCAGTACTTC. V gene TRBV29-1 combines with J gene TRBJ2-7; tentative D call: TRBD2 (7 bases). CDR1 is SQVTM and CDR2 is ANQGSEA in the germline V gene. With 6 bases removed from V and 0 bases from J, the gap between germline ends came to 18 bases. The CDR3 has 15 residues.

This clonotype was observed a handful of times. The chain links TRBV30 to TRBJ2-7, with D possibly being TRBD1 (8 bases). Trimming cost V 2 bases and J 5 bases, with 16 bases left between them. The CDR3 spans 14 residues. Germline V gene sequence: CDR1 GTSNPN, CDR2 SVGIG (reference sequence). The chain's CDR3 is CAWSPGGQVNEQYF. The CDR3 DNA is TGTGCCTGGAGTCCGGGGGGACAGGTGAACGAGCAGTACTTC.

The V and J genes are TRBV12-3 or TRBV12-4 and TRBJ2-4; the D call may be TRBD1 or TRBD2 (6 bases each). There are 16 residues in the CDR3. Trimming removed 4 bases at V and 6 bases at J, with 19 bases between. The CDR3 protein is CASSSHGGRELNIQYF. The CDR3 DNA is TGTGCCAGCAGTTCCCACGGGGGCAGGGAATTAAACATTCAGTACTTC.

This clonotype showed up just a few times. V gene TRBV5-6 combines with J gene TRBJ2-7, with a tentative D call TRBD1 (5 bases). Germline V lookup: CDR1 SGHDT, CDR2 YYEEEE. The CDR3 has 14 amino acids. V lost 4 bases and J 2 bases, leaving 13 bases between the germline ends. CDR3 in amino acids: CASSLTVDPYEQYF. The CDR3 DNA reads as TGTGCCAGCAGCCTGACAGTGGACCCCTACGAGCAGTACTTC.

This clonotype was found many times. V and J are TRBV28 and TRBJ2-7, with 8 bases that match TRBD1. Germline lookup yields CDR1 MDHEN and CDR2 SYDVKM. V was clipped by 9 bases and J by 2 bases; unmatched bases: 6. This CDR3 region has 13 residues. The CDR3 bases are TGTGCCAGTGAGGACAGGGCCGCCTACGAGCAGTACTTC. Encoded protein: CASEDRAAYEQYF.